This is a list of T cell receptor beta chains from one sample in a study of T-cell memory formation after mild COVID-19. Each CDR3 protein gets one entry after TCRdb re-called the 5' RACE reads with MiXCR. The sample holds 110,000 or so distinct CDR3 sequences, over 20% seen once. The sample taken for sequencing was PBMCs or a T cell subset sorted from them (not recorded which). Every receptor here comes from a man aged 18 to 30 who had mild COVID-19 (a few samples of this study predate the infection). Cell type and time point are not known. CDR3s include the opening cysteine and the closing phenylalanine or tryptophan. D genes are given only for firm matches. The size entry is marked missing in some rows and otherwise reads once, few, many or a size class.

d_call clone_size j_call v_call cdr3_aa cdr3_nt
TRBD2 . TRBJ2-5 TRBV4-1 CASSLGLVETQYF TGCGCCAGCAGCCTCGGACTAGTAGAGACCCAGTACTTC
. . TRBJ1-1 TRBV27 CASHAPNEAFF TGTGCCAGCCATGCCCCAAACGAAGCTTTCTTT
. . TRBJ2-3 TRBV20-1 CSARDRAGGSTDTQYF TGCAGTGCTAGAGATCGAGCGGGCGGCAGCACAGATACGCAGTATTTT
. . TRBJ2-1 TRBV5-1 CASSLRTASSYNEQFF TGCGCCAGCAGCTTGCGGACAGCTAGCTCCTACAATGAGCAGTTCTTC
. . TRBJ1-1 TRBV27 CASSLSGSTEAFF TGTGCCAGCAGTTTATCGGGTTCGACTGAAGCTTTCTTT
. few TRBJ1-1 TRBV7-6 CASSLEASNTEAFF TGTGCCAGCAGCTTAGAGGCATCGAACACTGAAGCTTTCTTT
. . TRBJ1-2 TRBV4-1 CASSPYTASPTYGYTF TGCGCCAGCAGCCCTTATACAGCCAGCCCAACCTATGGCTACACCTTC
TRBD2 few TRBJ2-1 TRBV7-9 CASSSEGLAGYNEQFF TGTGCCAGCAGCTCCGAGGGACTAGCGGGGTACAATGAGCAGTTCTTC
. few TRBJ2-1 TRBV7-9 CASSTPRAVSYNEQFF TGTGCCAGCAGCACCCCCAGGGCGGTCTCCTACAATGAGCAGTTCTTC
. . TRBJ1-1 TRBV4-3 CASSQDKGYTEAFF TGCGCCAGCAGCCAAGATAAGGGGTACACTGAAGCTTTCTTT
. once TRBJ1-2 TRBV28 CASSRVHMRPEGTF TGTGCCAGCAGCCGAGTCCACATGCGACCTGAGGGGACCTTC
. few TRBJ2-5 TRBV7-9 CASSPHRGWRGETQYF TGTGCCAGCAGCCCCCACAGGGGTTGGAGGGGGGAGACCCAGTACTTC
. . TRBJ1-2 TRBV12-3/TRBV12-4 CASSFGGFGYTF TGTGCCAGCAGTTTTGGGGGCTTTGGCTACACCTTC
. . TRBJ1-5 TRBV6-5 CASSATPGVTDQPQHF TGTGCCAGCAGTGCAACCCCAGGGGTAACCGATCAGCCCCAGCATTTT
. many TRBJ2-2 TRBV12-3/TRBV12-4 CASSPPTGELFF TGTGCCAGCAGTCCACCCACCGGGGAGCTGTTTTTT
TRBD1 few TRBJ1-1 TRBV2 CASKGQGNTEAFF TGTGCCAGCAAAGGACAGGGGAACACTGAAGCTTTCTTT
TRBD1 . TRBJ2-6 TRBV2 CASRDRDGANVLTF TGTGCCAGCAGAGACAGGGACGGGGCCAACGTCCTGACTTTC
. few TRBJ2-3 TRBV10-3 CAISESRSDTQYF TGTGCCATCAGTGAGTCCCGATCGGATACGCAGTATTTT
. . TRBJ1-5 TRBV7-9 CASSLGTGNNQPQHF TGTGCCAGCAGCTTAGGGACGGGGAACAATCAGCCCCAGCATTTT
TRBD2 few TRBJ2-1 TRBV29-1 CSVEDLRGSSYNEQFF TGCAGCGTTGAAGATTTGCGGGGGAGCTCCTACAATGAGCAGTTCTTC
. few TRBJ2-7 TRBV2 CASRTPLEQYF TGTGCCAGCAGAACCCCCCTCGAGCAGTACTTC
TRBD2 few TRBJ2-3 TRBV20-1 CSARVLVAGVVDTQYF TGCAGTGCTAGAGTGTTAGTAGCGGGGGTGGTAGATACGCAGTATTTT
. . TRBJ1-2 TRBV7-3 CASSLRGTGGYTF TGTGCCAGCAGCTTACGGGGGACGGGAGGCTACACCTTC
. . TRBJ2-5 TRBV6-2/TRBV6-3 CASARLTGGQETQYF TGTGCCAGCGCCCGCCTCACCGGGGGCCAAGAGACCCAGTACTTC
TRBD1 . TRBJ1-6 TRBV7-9 CASSLWNRGDSPLHF TGTGCCAGCAGCTTATGGAACAGGGGTGATTCACCCCTCCACTTT
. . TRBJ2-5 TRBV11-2 CASSPQPETQYF TGTGCCAGCAGCCCCCAGCCGGAGACCCAGTACTTC
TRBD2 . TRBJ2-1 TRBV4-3 CASSRASGVYNEQFF TGCGCCAGCAGCCGCGCTAGCGGGGTCTACAATGAGCAGTTCTTC
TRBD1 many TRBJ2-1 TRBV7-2 CASSLGGQGANEQFF TGTGCCAGCAGCTTAGGGGGCCAGGGGGCGAATGAGCAGTTCTTC
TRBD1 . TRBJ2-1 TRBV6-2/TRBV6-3 CASSLRGPSYNEQFF TGTGCCAGCAGTCTCAGGGGGCCTTCCTACAATGAGCAGTTCTTC
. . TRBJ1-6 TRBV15 CATSRVPTNSPLHF TGTGCCACCAGCAGAGTTCCCACGAATTCACCCCTCCACTTT
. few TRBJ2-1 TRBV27 CASSLEGLGSYNEQFF TGTGCCAGCAGCTTGGAGGGGTTGGGCTCCTACAATGAGCAGTTCTTC
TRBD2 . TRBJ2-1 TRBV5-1 CASSLGTSGSDEQFF TGCGCCAGCAGCCTCGGGACTAGCGGGTCCGATGAGCAGTTCTTC
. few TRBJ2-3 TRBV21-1 CASSPLDPEAQYF TGTGCCAGCAGCCCCCTGGACCCTGAAGCGCAGTATTTT
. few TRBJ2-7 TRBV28 CASSPETGGGSYEQYF TGTGCCAGCAGTCCCGAGACGGGTGGTGGCTCCTACGAGCAGTACTTC
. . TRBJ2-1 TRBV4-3 CASSQAGTGREQFF TGCGCCAGCAGCCAAGCTGGAACTGGCCGCGAGCAGTTCTTC
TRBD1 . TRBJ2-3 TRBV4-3 CASSQAPRGLTDTQYF TGCGCCAGCAGCCAAGCCCCTAGGGGGCTTACAGATACGCAGTATTTT
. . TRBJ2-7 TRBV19 CASSPASIRPYEQYF TGTGCCAGTAGCCCCGCAAGTATTCGACCCTACGAGCAGTACTTC
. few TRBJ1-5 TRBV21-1 CASSKIQGMGPGNQPQHF TGTGCCAGCAGCAAGATCCAGGGTATGGGTCCGGGCAATCAGCCCCAGCATTTT
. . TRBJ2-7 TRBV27 CASSPSPGDRGYEQYF TGTGCCAGCAGTCCATCGCCGGGGGATCGGGGCTACGAGCAGTACTTC
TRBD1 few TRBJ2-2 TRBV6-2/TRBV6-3 CASSATGGYTGELFF TGTGCCAGCAGCGCGACAGGGGGTTACACCGGGGAGCTGTTTTTT
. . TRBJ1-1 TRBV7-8 CASSLAPREAFF TGTGCCAGCAGCTTAGCTCCTCGGGAGGCTTTCTTT
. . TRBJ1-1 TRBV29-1 CSPIQEGRAFF TGCAGCCCAATTCAAGAAGGGAGAGCTTTCTTT
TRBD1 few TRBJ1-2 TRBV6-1 CASSAAQGAGYGYTF TGTGCCAGCAGTGCCGCACAGGGGGCAGGCTATGGCTACACCTTC
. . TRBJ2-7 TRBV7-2 CASSLFGPSYEQYF TGTGCCAGCAGCTTATTCGGGCCCTCCTACGAGCAGTACTTC
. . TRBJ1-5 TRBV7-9 CASSLAAGGPQHF TGTGCCAGCAGCTTAGCGGCCGGTGGGCCCCAGCATTTT